A single TCR beta chain is shown here with its context. Its antigen is currently not known. Base qualities are missing; no much larger clone stands one base away. The sample originates from a study of long-term antiretroviral therapy in people with HIV (dated by TCRdb to 2021 to 2024). About the investigation overall: Collection of the earliest samples took place about a decade ahead of the 2015 WHO recommendation for immediate ART, at a time when ART was typically delayed until CD4 counts fell. A retrospective serial study tested whether ART initiation and durable HIV suppression were associated with changes in peripheral blood TRB repertoire composition and diversity. A total of roughly 200 cryopreserved PBMC samples came from a few dozen adults with confirmed HIV infection and were collected serially over a mean of roughly six years (range 1-12). Among the 30 to 35 participants with HIV, approximately 10 were female. No cross-contamination during QIAcube processing was seen in test extractions of a monoclonal T-cell line run alongside a few dozen polyclonal samples. General findings and caveats noted by the study authors: Inferences about post-ART repertoire changes were limited because no data were available on ART adherence, viral resistance or therapy changes. Samples dated from about 2003 to 2018, and the ART regimens used may be less effective than current ones. Narrower CDR3 length ranges were observed in HIV repertoires than in controls, and an antigen-experienced repertoire with only a slight naive shift after ART was suggested by the network structure. Starting ART was linked to a significant rise in TRB diversity, yet even after long-term ART the diversity remained significantly lower than in transplant donor controls. Owing to limited PBMC availability, only the TCR beta chain was sequenced, without alpha chain pairing. Expanded TRB clones identified before ART initiation dominated the repertoire across all time points, though the dominance fluctuated and decreased in many PLHIV after ART. Unsorted PBMC were profiled instead of sorted CD4+ and CD8+ T cells because pre-ART samples had limited cell numbers.

The immunoSEQ hsTCRB v3.0 assay was used at survey level resolution to sequence the TRB variable region. TRB sequencing targeted a depth of about 35,000-50,000 T-cell genomes per sample. An Illumina MiSeq with a v3 150-cycle kit was used to sequence the pooled TRB libraries. Per the source publication's procedure: Repertoire analysis ran in R within a reproducible Nextflow workflow covering QC, data transformation and analysis. Custom analyses were implemented in LymphoSeq2, an R package for AIRR-Seq data exploration. Several samples that yielded fewer than 5000 total TRB sequences were excluded, so that approximately 200 HIV repertoires were analyzed. Among the roughly 200 retained HIV repertoires, 55 to 60 were collected before ART initiation and about 130 were collected after ART initiation. Each repertoire was downsampled to 5000 TRB nucleotide sequences, and summary statistics were averaged across 100 downsampling iterations. The analysis kept only TRB sequences whose CDR3 regions were at least seven amino acids long. Two measures captured diversity: a Shannon entropy-derived clonality score and the Gini coefficient. In the repertoire networks, any two of the top 5000 CDR3 amino acid sequences were linked whenever the two sequences differed by an edit distance of one. GLIPH2 predicted antigen specificity groups and MHC restriction for TRB CDR3 amino acid sequences. CDR3 amino acid sequences were matched against VDJdb and McPAS-TCR to flag known CMV, EBV, HIV or tissue antigen associations. Pre-ART, post-ART and control groups were compared with Wilcoxon signed-rank tests and Holm-Bonferroni correction. TCRdb retrieved this table from immuneACCESS and kept in-frame rearrangements only. Not all clones are present; in checked studies, unresolved V genes account for under half, and no reason is known for the remainder. The V and J calls and clone size come from that table; D and trimming were worked out from the DNA. The sample table contains some 26,000 clones; only one count was recorded for less than 80% of them. About 11% of the sample is held by the ten biggest clonotypes.

The CDR1 and CDR2 encoded by the germline V gene are SGHRS and YFSETQ. From its cysteine to its phenylalanine, the CDR3 spans 13 amino acids. Only CDR3 DNA remains: 39 bases, in frame from the first base. V and J are truncated by 2 bases and 5 bases respectively, leaving an intervening sequence of 7 bases. Inclusion was restricted to participants for whom at least one PBMC sample before ART initiation and at least two post-ART samples were available. Every participant with HIV received treatment in the United States of America. Before DNA extraction, cryopreserved samples of about 1-10 million PBMC were thawed and washed. At the time of the earliest PBMC sample, participants with HIV were aged between about 23 and 54 years. PBMC samples were contributed by each participant from 1-4 timepoints before ART initiation and 2-8 timepoints after ART initiation, with a median of 7 samples. Serial HIV viral load, CD4+ T-cell count, ART history and demographic data were obtained for every participant. Genomic DNA was extracted from unsorted PBMC with a Qiagen kit on a QIAcube, with processing performed in batches of 12 samples.

The sequence came from a woman aged 40 to 50 with HIV. Material: unsorted PBMCs, obtained 1.1 years before starting antiretroviral therapy. The sequence links TRBV5-1 to TRBJ2-2; the D gene is not confidently resolved. The DNA sequence follows: TGCGCCAGCAGCTTATCGGTTACCGGGGAGCTGTTTTTT. It encodes CASSLSVTGELFF.